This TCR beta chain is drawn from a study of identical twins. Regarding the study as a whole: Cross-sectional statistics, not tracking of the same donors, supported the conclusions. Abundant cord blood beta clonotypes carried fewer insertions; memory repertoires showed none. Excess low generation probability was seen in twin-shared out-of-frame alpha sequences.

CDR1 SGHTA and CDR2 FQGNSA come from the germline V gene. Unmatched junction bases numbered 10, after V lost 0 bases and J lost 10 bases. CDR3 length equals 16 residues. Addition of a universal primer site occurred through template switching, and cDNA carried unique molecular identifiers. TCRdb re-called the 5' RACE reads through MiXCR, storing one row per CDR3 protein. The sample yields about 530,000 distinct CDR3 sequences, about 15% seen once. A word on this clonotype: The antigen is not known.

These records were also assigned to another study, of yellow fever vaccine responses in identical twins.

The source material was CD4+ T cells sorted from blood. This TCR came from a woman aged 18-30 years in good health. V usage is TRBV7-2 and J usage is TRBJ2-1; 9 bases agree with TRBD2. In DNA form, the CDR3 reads TGTGCCAGCAGCTTAGCGGCTAGCGGGACCCCTCCGGAGCAGTTCTTC. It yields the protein CASSLAASGTPPEQFF.